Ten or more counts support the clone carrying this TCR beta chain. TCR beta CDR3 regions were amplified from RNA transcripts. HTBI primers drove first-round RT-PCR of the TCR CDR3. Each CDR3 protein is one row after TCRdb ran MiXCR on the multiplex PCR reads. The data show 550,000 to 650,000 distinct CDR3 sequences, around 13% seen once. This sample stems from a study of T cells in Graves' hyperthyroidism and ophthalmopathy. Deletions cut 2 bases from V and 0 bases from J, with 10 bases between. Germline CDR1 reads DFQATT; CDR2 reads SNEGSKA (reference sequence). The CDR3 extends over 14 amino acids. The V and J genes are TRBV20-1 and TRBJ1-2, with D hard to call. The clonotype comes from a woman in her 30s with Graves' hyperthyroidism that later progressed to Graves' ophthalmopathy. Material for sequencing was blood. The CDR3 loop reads CSARTLGANYGYTF. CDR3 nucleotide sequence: TGCAGTGCTAGAACTCTTGGGGCTAACTATGGCTACACCTTC.